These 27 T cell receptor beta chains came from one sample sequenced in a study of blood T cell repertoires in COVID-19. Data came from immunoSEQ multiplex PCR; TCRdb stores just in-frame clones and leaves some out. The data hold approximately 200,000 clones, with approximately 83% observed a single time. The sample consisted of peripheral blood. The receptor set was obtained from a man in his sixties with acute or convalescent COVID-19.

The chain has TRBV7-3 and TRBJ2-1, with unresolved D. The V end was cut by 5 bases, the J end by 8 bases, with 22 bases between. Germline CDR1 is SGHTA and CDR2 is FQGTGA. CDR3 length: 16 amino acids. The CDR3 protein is CASSRLTPFGFDEQFF. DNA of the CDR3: TGTGCCAGCAGCCGCCTGACACCCTTCGGCTTTGATGAGCAGTTCTTC.

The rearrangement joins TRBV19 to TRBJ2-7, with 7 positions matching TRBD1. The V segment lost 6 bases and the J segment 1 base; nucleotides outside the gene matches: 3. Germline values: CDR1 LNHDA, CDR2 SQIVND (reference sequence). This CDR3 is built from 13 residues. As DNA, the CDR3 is TGTGCCAGTAGGGACAGGACTTCCTACGAGCAGTACTTC. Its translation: CASRDRTSYEQYF.

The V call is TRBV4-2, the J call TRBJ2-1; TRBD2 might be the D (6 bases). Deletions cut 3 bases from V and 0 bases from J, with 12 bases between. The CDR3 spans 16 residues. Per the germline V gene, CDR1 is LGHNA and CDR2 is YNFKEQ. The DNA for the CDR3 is TGTGCCAGCAGCCAGAGACGGGGGAGCTCCTACAATGAGCAGTTCTTC. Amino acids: CASSQRRGSSYNEQFF.

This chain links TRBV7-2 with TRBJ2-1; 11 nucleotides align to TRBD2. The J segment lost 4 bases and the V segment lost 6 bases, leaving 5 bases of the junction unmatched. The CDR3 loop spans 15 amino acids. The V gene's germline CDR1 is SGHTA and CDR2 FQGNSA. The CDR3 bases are TGTGCCAGCAGATCTGGGACTAGCGGTTACAATGAGCAGTTCTTC. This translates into CASRSGTSGYNEQFF.

CDR3 in amino acids: CASSASGGAWPGANVLTF. Written as DNA, the CDR3 is TGTGCCAGCAGCGCCTCAGGGGGCGCTTGGCCTGGGGCCAACGTCCTGACTTTC. This chain uses TRBV7-8 with TRBJ2-6; TRBD1 matches at 8 bases. Trimming removed 5 bases from V and 2 bases from J; junction bases left unmatched: 11. This CDR3 has 18 amino acids. Germline CDR1 reads SGHVS; CDR2 reads FQNEAQ.

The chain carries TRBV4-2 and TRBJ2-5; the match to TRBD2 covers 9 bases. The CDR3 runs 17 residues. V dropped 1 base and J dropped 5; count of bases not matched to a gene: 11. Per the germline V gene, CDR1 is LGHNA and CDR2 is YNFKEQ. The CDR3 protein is CASSQGPAGGPWETQYF. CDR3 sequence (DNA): TGTGCCAGCAGCCAAGGACCCGCGGGAGGGCCGTGGGAGACCCAGTACTTC.

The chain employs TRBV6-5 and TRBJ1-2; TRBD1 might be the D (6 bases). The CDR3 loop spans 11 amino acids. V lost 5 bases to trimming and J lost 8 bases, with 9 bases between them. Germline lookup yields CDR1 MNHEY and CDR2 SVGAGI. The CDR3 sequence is CASSQGMGYTF. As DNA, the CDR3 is TGTGCCAGCAGTCAGGGGATGGGCTACACCTTC.

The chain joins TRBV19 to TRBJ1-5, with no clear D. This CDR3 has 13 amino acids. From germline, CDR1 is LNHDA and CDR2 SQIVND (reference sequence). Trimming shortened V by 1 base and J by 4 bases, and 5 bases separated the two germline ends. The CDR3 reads CASSIGRNQPQHF. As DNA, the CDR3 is TGTGCCAGTAGTATAGGTAGAAATCAGCCCCAGCATTTT.

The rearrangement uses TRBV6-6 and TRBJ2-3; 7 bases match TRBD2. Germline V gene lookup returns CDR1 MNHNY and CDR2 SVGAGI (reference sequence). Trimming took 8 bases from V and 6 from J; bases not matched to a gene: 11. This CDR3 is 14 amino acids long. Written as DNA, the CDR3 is TGTGCCAGCGCTAGCGGCCTCACGGGCGATACGCAGTATTTT. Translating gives CASASGLTGDTQYF.

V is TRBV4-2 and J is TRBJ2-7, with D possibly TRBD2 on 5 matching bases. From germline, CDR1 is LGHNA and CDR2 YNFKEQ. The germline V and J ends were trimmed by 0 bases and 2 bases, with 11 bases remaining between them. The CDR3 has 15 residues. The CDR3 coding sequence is TGTGCCAGCAGCCAAGATCGGGGTTCTGCCTACGAGCAGTACTTC. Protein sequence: CASSQDRGSAYEQYF.

CDR3 residues: CASSQDRAGGPREQYF. Here the CDR3 DNA reads TGCGCCAGCAGCCAAGATCGGGCGGGAGGGCCGCGCGAGCAGTACTTC. This sequence joins TRBV4-1 and TRBJ2-7; 9 bases map to TRBD2. The ends lost 0 bases at V and 6 bases at J; junction bases unmatched: 9. This CDR3 region has 16 residues. CDR1 and CDR2 (germline): MGHRA, YSYEKL.

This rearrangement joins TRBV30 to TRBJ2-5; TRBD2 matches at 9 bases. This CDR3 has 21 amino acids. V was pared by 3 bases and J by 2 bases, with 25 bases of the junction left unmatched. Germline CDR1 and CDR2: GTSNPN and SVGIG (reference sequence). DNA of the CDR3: TGTGCCTGGAGAAGGGCTGCTGAATATGGAGCGGGAGGTCTCGTACAAGAGACCCAGTACTTC. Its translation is CAWRRAAEYGAGGLVQETQYF.

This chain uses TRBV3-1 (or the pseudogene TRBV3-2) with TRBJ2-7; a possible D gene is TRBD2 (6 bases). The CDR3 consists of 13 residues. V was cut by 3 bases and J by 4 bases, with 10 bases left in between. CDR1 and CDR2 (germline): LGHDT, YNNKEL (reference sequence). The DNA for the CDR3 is TGTGCCAGCAGCCAGGCGGGAATATACGAGCAGTACTTC. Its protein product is CASSQAGIYEQYF.

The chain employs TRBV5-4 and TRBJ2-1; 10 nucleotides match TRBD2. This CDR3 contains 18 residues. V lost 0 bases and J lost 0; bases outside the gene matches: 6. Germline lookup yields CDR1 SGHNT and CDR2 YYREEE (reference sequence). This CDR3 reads CASSLVVAGGSSYNEQFF. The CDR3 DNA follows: TGTGCCAGCAGCTTGGTAGTAGCGGGAGGTAGCTCCTACAATGAGCAGTTCTTC.

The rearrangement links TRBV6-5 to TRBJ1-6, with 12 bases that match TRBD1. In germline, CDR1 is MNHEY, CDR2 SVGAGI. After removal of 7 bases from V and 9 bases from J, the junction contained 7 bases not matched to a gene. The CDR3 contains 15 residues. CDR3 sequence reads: CASTLGTGGSSPLHF. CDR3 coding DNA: TGTGCCAGCACCCTGGGGACAGGGGGCAGTTCACCCCTCCACTTT.

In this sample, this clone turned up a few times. CDR3: CASSRTQEDTQYF. CDR3 nucleotides: TGTGCCAGCAGCCGAACACAGGAGGATACGCAGTATTTT. The V gene is TRBV27, the J gene TRBJ2-3; possibly TRBD1 for D (5 bases). V was pared by 6 bases and J by 6 bases, with 13 bases between. CDR1 and CDR2 (germline): MNHEY, SMNVEV (reference sequence). The CDR3 runs to 13 residues.

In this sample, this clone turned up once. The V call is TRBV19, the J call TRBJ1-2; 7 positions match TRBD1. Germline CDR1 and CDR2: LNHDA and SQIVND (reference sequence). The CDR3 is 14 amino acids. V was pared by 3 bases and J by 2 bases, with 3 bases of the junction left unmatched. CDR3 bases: TGTGCCAGTAGTATCAACAGGGGAAACTATGGCTACACCTTC. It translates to CASSINRGNYGYTF.

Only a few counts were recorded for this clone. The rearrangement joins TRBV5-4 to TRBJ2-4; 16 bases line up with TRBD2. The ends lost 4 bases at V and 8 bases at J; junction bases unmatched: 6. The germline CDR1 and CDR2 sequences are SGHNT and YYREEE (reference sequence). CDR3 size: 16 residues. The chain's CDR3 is CASSKGLAGGEDIQYF. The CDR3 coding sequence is TGTGCCAGCAGCAAGGGACTAGCGGGAGGGGAGGACATTCAGTACTTC.

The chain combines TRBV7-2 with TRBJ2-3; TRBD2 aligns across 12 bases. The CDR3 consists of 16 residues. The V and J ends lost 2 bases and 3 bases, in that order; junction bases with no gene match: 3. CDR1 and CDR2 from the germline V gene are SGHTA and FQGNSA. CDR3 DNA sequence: TGTGCCAGCAGCTTAAGACTAGCGGGAGAGACAGATACGCAGTATTTT. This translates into CASSLRLAGETDTQYF.

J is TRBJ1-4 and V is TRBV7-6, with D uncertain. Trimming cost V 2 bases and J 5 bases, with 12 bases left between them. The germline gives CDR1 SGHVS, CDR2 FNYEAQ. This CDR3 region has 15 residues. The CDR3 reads CASSLQPGPNEKLFF. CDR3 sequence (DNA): TGTGCCAGCAGCTTACAGCCGGGTCCCAATGAAAAACTGTTTTTT.

In nucleotides, the CDR3 is TGTGCCAGCAGTTACTCGAATCGCTGGTCCGAGGGCAATCAGCCCCAGCATTTT. The encoded protein is CASSYSNRWSEGNQPQHF. The chain is built from TRBV6-2 or TRBV6-3 and TRBJ1-5; D remains ambiguous. The germline gives CDR1 MNHEY, CDR2 SVGEGT. The CDR3 consists of 18 residues. The V end lost 0 bases, the J end lost 2 bases, and 17 bases lay between the germline ends.

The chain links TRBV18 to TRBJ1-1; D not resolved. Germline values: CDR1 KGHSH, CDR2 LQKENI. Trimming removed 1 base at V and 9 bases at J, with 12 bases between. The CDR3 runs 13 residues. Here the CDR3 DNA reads TGTGCCAGCTCACCACTCCGGGGAGAACAAGCTTTCTTT. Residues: CASSPLRGEQAFF. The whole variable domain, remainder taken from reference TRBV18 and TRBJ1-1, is NAGVMQNPRHLVRRRGQEARLRCSPMKGHSHVYWYRQLPEEGLKFMVYLQKENIIDESGMPKERFSAEFPKEGPSILRIQQVVRGDSAAYFCASSPLRGEQAFFGQGTRLTVV.

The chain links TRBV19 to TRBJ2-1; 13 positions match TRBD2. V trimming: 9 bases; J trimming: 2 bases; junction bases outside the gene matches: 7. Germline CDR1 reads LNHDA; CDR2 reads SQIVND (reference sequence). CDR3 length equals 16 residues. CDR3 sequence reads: CASNTLAGGPYNEQFF. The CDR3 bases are TGTGCCAGCAACACACTAGCGGGAGGGCCCTACAATGAGCAGTTCTTC.

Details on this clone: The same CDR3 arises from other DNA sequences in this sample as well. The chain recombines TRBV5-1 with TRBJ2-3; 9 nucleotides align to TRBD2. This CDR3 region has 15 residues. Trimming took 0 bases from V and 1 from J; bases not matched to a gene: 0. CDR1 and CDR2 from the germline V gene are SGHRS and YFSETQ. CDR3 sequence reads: CASSLGTSGTDTQYF. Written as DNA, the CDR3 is TGCGCCAGCAGCTTGGGGACTAGCGGCACAGATACGCAGTATTTT.

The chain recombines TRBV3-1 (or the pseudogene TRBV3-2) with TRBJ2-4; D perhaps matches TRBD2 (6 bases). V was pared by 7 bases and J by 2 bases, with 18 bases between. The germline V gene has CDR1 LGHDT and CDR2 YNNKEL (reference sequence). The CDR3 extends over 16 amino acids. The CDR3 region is CASTPNPGATKNIQYF. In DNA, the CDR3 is TGTGCCAGCACCCCTAATCCGGGAGCGACCAAAAACATTCAGTACTTC.

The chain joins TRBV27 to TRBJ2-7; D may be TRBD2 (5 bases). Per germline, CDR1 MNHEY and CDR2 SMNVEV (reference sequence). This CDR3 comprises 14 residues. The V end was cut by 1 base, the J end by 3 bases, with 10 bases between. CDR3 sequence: CASSLFAGLYEQYF. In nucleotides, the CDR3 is TGTGCCAGCAGTTTATTTGCGGGTCTCTACGAGCAGTACTTC.

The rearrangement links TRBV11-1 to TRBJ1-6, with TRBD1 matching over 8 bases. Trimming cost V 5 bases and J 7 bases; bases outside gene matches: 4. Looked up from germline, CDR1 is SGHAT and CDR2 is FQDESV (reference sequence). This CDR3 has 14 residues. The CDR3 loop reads CASSRGQGNSPLHF. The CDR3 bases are TGTGCCAGCAGCCGCGGACAGGGAAATTCACCCCTCCACTTT.